This T cell receptor beta chain was captured by sequencing in a study of tumor-infiltrating lymphocytes in primary liver carcinoma. General study results and limits: Among top clones, only about 8-25% appeared in all five tumor regions.

Reverse transcription of approximately 0.55 ug total RNA with a constant-region primer produced TCR beta cDNA. Slightly modified ARM-PCR served as the procedure for the TCR beta libraries. These libraries came from three rounds of nested multiplex PCR. The study ran its first two PCR rounds for roughly 11 cycles each, using TRBV1-TRBV30 forward primers and a C-beta reverse primer. Via MiXCR, TCRdb re-called the multiplex PCR reads, giving one row per CDR3 protein. The sample lists about 74,000 distinct CDR3 sequences; about 72% were seen once. V was clipped by 4 bases and J by 6 bases; unmatched bases: 9. The CDR3 totals 15 residues. The V gene's germline CDR1 is SGHTA and CDR2 FQGNSA. As concerns this clonotype: The antigen is unknown.

DNA and RNA were both co-extracted from around 20-30 mg of bulk tissue that had not been sorted. The genes are TRBV7-2 and TRBJ2-1; TRBD1 aligns across 7 bases. The sequencing input was liver tumor tissue from sampling region 4. Subset in this sample: tumor region T4, right-lateral pole. The receptor was isolated from a man aged 40-50 years with primary liver carcinoma and hepatitis B virus infection. The chain's CDR3 is CASSSRTGLGNEQFF. The CDR3 DNA follows: TGTGCCAGCAGCTCCCGGACAGGTTTGGGCAATGAGCAGTTCTTC.